This entry lists 5 T cell receptor beta chains sequenced from one sample in a study of T cell repertoires in cytomegalovirus infection. One entry per CDR3 protein, called by TCRdb with MiXCR from the reads. Of approximately 260,000 distinct CDR3 sequences listed, approximately 17% are singletons. Specimen: CD8+ T cells from PBMCs. These receptors originate from a human donor in good health (CMV status not recorded). Some clones in this sample may be carry-over from other donors' samples.

This clonotype was recorded at least ten times. This sequence joins TRBV7-6 and TRBJ2-7; 10 bases fit TRBD1. CDR1 is SGHVS and CDR2 is FNYEAQ in the germline V gene. V dropped 3 bases and J dropped 6; count of bases not matched to a gene: 11. The CDR3 consists of 16 residues. The CDR3 is CASSFTRGTGDLEQYF. In DNA, the CDR3 is TGTGCCAGCAGCTTTACACGGGGGACAGGGGATCTCGAGCAGTACTTC. Variable domain in full (rest from reference TRBV7-6 and TRBJ2-7): GAGVSQSPRYKVTKRGQDVALRCDPISGHVSLYWYRQALGQGPEFLTYFNYEAQQDKSGLPNDRFSAERPEGSISTLTIQRTEQRDSAMYRCASSFTRGTGDLEQYFGPGTRLTVT.

CDR3 protein: CASSLLGQAPEAFF. DNA for the CDR3: TGTGCCAGCAGCTTGTTGGGTCAGGCTCCTGAAGCTTTCTTT. This sequence joins TRBV5-6 and TRBJ1-1; D gene uncertain. Trimming removed 1 base from V and 6 bases from J, with 13 bases in between. CDR1 is SGHDT, CDR2 YYEEEE, per germline. The CDR3 spans 14 residues.

There are many counts of this clonotype. This chain uses TRBV28 with TRBJ2-7; D is unclear. The CDR3 totals 14 residues. Trimming took 3 bases from V and 0 from J, leaving 9 bases between them. The germline V gene encodes CDR1 MDHEN and CDR2 SYDVKM. CDR3 coding DNA: TGTGCCAGCAGTTTGGTGCCCAGCTCCTACGAGCAGTACTTC. Translation: CASSLVPSSYEQYF.

The rearrangement uses TRBV12-3 or TRBV12-4 and TRBJ2-4; D not certain. The CDR3 is made up of 17 amino acids. Trimming removed 6 bases at V and 1 base at J, with 19 bases between. In DNA form, the CDR3 reads TGTGCCAGCAGCTTTACCGGCCCTTCCCCTGCCAAAAACATTCAGTACTTC. Its translation is CASSFTGPSPAKNIQYF.

This clonotype was observed a handful of times. The chain has TRBV6-6 and TRBJ2-7; the D gene is possibly TRBD1 (6 bases). CDR1 MNHNY and CDR2 SVGAGI come from the germline V gene (reference sequence). Trimming left V 6 bases short and J 2 bases short, with 17 bases between. The CDR3 loop spans 15 amino acids. The CDR3 DNA follows: TGTGCCAGCAGATCCGACAGGCTCCCAACCTACGAGCAGTACTTC. Residues: CASRSDRLPTYEQYF.